This T cell receptor (beta chain) was sequenced for a study of blood T cell repertoires in COVID-19. Study-level background: The cDNA or gDNA used as material had been derived from T cells, B-cell-depleted T cells, or PBMCs.

The CDR3 extends over 15 amino acids. The germline gives CDR1 SGHDN, CDR2 FVKESK. Methods used by the authors: Estimation of nucleated cell counts relied on the amplification of reference gene primers. Clones were read by immunoSEQ multiplex PCR, and TCRdb kept only the in-frame ones, dropping some. D and trimming come from the DNA, and the V and J calls and clone size come from that table. The sample lists 100,000 to 150,000 clones, roughly 80% occurring once. Details on this clone: Compared with germline, one end of the junction differs, possibly owing to a read error.

The sample comprised peripheral blood. The TCR originated in a woman of 80 years or more with acute or convalescent COVID-19. The V call is TRBV14, the J call TRBJ2-7, with a weak D call TRBD2 (6 bases). CDR3 sequence reads: CANSRRRGPAYEQYF. CDR3 nucleotides: TGTGCCAACAGCCGTCGGAGGGGCCCCGCCTACGAGCAGTACTTC.